What follows are 10 T cell receptor beta chains derived from one specimen sequenced in a study of identical twins. TCRdb recomputed calls from the 5' RACE reads with MiXCR, one row per CDR3 protein. The sample carries about 660,000 distinct CDR3 sequences, 8% to 9% recorded once. The same sample was also studied in work on yellow fever vaccine responses in identical twins.

Sequenced input: PBMCs. All receptors derive from a woman under 30 in good health.

This clonotype was counted a few times. The chain links TRBV5-1 to TRBJ2-3; D possibly matches TRBD1 or TRBD2 (5 bases each). The ends were cut back, 4 bases at V and 0 bases at J, with 12 bases in the middle. The CDR3 runs 15 residues. The germline gives CDR1 SGHRS, CDR2 YFSETQ. CDR3 nucleotides: TGCGCCAGCAGCGATGGCCGGGACAGCACAGATACGCAGTATTTT. Residues: CASSDGRDSTDTQYF.

This clonotype was seen a handful of times. V usage is TRBV6-2 or TRBV6-3 and J usage is TRBJ2-2; no clear D gene. Germline assignment: CDR1 MNHEY and CDR2 SVGEGT. There are 14 residues in the CDR3. V was pared by 3 bases and J by 3 bases, with 8 bases between. The CDR3 loop reads CASSYYRDTGELFF. CDR3 in DNA: TGTGCCAGCAGTTATTATCGGGACACCGGGGAGCTGTTTTTT.

CDR3 in DNA: TGTGCCAGCAGTCCGGGTTTAGTTGGTCCCCTCCACTTT. This codes for CASSPGLVGPLHF. J is TRBJ1-6 and V is TRBV6-6; D not certain. This CDR3 contains 13 residues. Trimming shortened V by 5 bases and J by 13 bases, and 15 bases separated the two germline ends. The germline gives CDR1 MNHNY, CDR2 SVGAGI (reference sequence).

The genes are TRBV5-6 and TRBJ2-2; the match to TRBD2 covers 9 bases. The CDR3 is made up of 16 amino acids. Unmatched junction bases numbered 5, after V lost 2 bases and J lost 3 bases. From germline, CDR1 is SGHDT and CDR2 YYEEEE. CDR3 in DNA: TGTGCCAGCAGCTTAGGAATAGCGGGGGACACCGGGGAGCTGTTTTTT. Its translation is CASSLGIAGDTGELFF.

The sample holds a few counts of this clonotype. The gene calls are TRBV4-2 and TRBJ2-7; D might be TRBD1 (6 bases). CDR3 length equals 14 residues. In germline, CDR1 is LGHNA, CDR2 YNFKEQ. The V end lost 0 bases, the J end lost 5 bases, and 11 bases lay between the germline ends. The CDR3 sequence is CASSQDNRVHEQYF. The DNA of the CDR3 is TGTGCCAGCAGCCAAGATAACAGGGTCCACGAGCAGTACTTC.

There are a few counts of this clonotype. The V call is TRBV6-2 or TRBV6-3, the J call TRBJ2-1; D remains ambiguous. Deletions cut 10 bases from V and 2 bases from J, with 9 bases between. Per germline, CDR1 MNHEY and CDR2 SVGEGT. The CDR3 totals 12 residues. CDR3 loop: CATTGPYNEQFF. In DNA form, the CDR3 reads TGTGCCACTACGGGTCCCTACAATGAGCAGTTCTTC.

This clonotype has a handful of counts. V gene TRBV6-1 combines with J gene TRBJ2-1; 7 bases are shared with TRBD1. Germline V gene sequence: CDR1 MNHNS, CDR2 SASEGT. The CDR3 totals 15 residues. V lost 5 bases, J lost 2 bases, and 6 bases stayed unmatched. The DNA of the CDR3 is TGTGCCAGCAGTCGAACAGGGGACCCCTACAATGAGCAGTTCTTC. This encodes CASSRTGDPYNEQFF.

In DNA form, the CDR3 reads TGTGCCAGCAGCCAAGTTGGGGGCGGGTACGAGCAGTACTTC. Translating gives CASSQVGGGYEQYF. The chain uses TRBV3-1 and TRBJ2-7, with D possibly TRBD1 on 6 matching bases. The CDR3 runs 14 residues. CDR1 is LGHDT, CDR2 YNNKEL, per germline (reference sequence). Trimming took off 1 base at V and 4 bases at J, with 11 bases between the two ends.

This clonotype occurred many times. The chain joins TRBV14 to TRBJ2-7; D could derive from TRBD1 or TRBD2 (5 bases each). Trimming shortened V by 2 bases and J by 5 bases, and 13 bases separated the two germline ends. The CDR3 consists of 14 residues. The germline V gene has CDR1 SGHDN and CDR2 FVKESK. CDR3 sequence reads: CASSQSRAGNEQYF. CDR3 sequence (DNA): TGTGCCAGCAGCCAATCGAGGGCAGGGAACGAGCAGTACTTC.

The chain combines TRBV12-3 or TRBV12-4 with TRBJ1-5; perhaps TRBD1 as D (5 bases). V shed 6 bases and J shed 6 bases, with 18 bases lying between them. The CDR3 covers 15 residues. The CDR3 bases are TGTGCCAGCAGCCCGGCGGGGGTGGGTGGTCAGCCCCAGCATTTT. This sequence encodes CASSPAGVGGQPQHF.